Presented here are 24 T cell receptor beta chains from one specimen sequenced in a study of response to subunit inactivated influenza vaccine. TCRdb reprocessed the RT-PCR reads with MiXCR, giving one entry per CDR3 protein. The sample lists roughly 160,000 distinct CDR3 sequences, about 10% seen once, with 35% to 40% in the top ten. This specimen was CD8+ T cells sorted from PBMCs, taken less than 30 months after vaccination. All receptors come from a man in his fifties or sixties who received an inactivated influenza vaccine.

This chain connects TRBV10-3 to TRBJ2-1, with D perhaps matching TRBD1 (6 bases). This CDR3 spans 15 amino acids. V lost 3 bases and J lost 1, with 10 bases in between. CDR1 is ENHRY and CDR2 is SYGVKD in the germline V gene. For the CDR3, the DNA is TGTGCCATCAGTGACCCAGGGGAATCCTACAATGAGCAGTTCTTC. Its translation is CAISDPGESYNEQFF.

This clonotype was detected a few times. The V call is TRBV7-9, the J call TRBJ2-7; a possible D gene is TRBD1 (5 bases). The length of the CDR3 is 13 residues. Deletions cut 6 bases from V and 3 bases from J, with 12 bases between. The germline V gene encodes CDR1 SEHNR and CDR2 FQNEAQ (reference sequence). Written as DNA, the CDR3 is TGTGCCAGCAGTACACAGGATTTCTACGAGCAGTACTTC. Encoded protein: CASSTQDFYEQYF.

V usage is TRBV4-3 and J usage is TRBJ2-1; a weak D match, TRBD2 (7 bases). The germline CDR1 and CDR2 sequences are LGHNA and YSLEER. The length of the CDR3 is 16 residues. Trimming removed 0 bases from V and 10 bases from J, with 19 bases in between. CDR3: CASSQDSGGPGDEQFF. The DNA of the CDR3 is TGCGCCAGCAGCCAAGATTCGGGGGGCCCAGGGGACGAGCAGTTCTTC.

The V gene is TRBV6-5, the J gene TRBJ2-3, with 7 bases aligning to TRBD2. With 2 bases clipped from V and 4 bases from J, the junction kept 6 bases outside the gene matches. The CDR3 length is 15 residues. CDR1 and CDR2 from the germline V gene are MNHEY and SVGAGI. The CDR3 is CASSYGRGSADTQYF. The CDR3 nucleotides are TGTGCCAGCAGTTACGGGAGGGGCTCGGCAGATACGCAGTATTTT.

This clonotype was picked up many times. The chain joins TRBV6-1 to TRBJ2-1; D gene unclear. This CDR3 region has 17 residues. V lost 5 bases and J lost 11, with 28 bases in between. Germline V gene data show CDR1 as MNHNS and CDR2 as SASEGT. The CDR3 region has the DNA TGTGCCAGCAGTCCCTCCCCTTTTGGACGAGCAATGGAGAAGCAGTTCTTC. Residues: CASSPSPFGRAMEKQFF.

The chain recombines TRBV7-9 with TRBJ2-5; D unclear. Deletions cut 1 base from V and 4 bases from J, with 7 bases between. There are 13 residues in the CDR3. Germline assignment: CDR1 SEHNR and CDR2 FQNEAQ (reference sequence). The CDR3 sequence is CASSLEWGETQYF. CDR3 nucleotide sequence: TGTGCCAGCAGCTTAGAGTGGGGAGAGACCCAGTACTTC.

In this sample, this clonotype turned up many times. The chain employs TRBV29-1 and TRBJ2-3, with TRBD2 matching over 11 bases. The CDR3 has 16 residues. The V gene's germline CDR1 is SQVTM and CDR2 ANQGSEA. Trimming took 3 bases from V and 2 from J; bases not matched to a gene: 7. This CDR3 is CSVDNSGRENTDTQYF. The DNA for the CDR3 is TGCAGCGTTGATAATAGCGGGAGGGAAAACACAGATACGCAGTATTTT.

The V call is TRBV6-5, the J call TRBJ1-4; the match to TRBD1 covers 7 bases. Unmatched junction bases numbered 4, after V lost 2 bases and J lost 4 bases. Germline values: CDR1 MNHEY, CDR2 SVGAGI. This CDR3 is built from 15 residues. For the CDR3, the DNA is TGTGCCAGCAGTTACGGGGCAGGGGGTAATGAAAAACTGTTTTTT. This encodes CASSYGAGGNEKLFF.

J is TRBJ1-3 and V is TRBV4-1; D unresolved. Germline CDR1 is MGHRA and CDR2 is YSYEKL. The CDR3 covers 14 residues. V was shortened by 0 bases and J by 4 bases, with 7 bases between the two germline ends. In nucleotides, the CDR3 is TGCGCCAGCAGCCAAGATTTGGGGGGAAACACCATATATTTT. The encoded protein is CASSQDLGGNTIYF.

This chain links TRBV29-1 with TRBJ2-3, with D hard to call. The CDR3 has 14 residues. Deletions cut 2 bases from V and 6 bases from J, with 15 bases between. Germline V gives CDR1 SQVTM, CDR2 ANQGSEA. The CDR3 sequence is CSVEPYTAGDTQYF. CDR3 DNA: TGCAGCGTTGAACCCTACACGGCAGGTGATACGCAGTATTTT.

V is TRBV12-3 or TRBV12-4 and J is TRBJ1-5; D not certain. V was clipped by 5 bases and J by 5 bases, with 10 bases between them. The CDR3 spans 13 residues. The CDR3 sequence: CASSVRVDQPQHF. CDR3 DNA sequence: TGTGCCAGCAGTGTTAGGGTAGATCAGCCCCAGCATTTT.

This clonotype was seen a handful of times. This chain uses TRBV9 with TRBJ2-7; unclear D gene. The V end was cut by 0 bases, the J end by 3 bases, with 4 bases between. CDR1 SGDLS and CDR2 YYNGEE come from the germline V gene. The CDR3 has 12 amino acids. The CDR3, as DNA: TGTGCCAGCAGCGTAGACGGCTACGAGCAGTACTTC. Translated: CASSVDGYEQYF.

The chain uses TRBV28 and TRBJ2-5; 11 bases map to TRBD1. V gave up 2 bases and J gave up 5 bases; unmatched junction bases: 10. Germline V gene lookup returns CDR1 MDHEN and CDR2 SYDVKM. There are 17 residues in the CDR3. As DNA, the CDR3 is TGTGCCAGCAGTTTAATCCTAGGACAGGGGGCTGGCGAGACCCAGTACTTC. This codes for CASSLILGQGAGETQYF.

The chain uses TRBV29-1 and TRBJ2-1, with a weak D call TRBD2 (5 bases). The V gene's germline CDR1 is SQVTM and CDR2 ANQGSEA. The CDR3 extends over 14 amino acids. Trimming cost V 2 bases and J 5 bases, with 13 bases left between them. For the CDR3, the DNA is TGCAGCGTTGAACAGCGGAGTTCAGACAATGAGCAGTTCTTC. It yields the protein CSVEQRSSDNEQFF.

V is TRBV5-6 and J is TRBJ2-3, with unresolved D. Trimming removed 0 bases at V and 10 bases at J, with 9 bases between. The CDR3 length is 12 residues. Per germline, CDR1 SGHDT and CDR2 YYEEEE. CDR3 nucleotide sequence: TGTGCCAGCAGCTTGGGGCTAGAGCCGCAGTATTTT. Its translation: CASSLGLEPQYF.

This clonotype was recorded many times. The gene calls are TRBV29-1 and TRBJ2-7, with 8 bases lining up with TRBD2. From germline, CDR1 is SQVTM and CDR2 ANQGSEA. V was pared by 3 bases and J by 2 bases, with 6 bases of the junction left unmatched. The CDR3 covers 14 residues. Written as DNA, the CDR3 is TGCAGCGTTGAGACCCGGGGGGGCACCTACGAGCAGTACTTC. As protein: CSVETRGGTYEQYF.

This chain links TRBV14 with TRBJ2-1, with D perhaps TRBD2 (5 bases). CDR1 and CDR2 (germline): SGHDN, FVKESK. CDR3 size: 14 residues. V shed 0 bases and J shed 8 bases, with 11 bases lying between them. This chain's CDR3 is CASSQDQAADEQFF. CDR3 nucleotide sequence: TGTGCCAGCAGCCAAGATCAAGCGGCCGATGAGCAGTTCTTC.

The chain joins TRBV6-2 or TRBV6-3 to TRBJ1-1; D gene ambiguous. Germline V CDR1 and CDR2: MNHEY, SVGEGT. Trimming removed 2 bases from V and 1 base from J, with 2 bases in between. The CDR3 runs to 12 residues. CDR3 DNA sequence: TGTGCCAGCAGTTACGAGAACACTGAAGCTTTCTTT. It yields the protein CASSYENTEAFF.

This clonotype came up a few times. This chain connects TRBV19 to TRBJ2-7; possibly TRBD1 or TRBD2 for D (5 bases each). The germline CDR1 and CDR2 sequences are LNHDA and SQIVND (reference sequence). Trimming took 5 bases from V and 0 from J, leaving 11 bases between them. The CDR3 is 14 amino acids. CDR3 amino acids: CASSPRDPSYEQYF. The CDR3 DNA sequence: TGTGCCAGTAGTCCCAGGGACCCCTCCTACGAGCAGTACTTC.

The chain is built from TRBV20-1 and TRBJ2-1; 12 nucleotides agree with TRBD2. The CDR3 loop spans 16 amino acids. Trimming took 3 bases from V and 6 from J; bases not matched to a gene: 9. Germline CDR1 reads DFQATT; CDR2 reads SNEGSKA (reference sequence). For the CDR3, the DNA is TGCAGTGCTAGTGCGCTAGCGGGGGGGAAAGGCAATGAGCAGTTCTTC. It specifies CSASALAGGKGNEQFF.

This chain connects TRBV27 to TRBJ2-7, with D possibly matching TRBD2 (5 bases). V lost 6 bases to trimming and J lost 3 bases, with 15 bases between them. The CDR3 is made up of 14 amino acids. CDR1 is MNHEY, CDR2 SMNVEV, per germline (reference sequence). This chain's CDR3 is CASRSPGVRYEQYF. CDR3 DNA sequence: TGTGCCAGCAGGTCCCCCGGGGTCCGCTACGAGCAGTACTTC.

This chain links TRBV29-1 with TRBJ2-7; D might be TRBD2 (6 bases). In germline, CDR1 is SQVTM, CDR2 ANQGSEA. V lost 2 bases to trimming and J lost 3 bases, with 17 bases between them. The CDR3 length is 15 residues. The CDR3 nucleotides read TGCAGCGTTGAATACCGTGCGGGGATCGACTACGAGCAGTACTTC. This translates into CSVEYRAGIDYEQYF.

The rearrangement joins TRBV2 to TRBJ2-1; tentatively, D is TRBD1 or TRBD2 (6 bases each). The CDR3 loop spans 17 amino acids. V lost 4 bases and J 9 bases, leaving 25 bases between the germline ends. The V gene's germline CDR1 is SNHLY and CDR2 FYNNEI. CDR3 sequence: CASSVLRGSGQAGEQFF. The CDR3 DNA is TGTGCCAGCAGTGTCCTCAGGGGTAGCGGCCAGGCGGGTGAGCAGTTCTTC.

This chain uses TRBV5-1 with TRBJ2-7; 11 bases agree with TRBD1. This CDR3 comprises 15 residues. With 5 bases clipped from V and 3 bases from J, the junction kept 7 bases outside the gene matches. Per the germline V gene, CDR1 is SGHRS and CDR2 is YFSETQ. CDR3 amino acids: CASSRGTGGFYEQYF. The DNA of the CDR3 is TGCGCCAGCAGTCGGGGGACAGGGGGTTTCTACGAGCAGTACTTC.